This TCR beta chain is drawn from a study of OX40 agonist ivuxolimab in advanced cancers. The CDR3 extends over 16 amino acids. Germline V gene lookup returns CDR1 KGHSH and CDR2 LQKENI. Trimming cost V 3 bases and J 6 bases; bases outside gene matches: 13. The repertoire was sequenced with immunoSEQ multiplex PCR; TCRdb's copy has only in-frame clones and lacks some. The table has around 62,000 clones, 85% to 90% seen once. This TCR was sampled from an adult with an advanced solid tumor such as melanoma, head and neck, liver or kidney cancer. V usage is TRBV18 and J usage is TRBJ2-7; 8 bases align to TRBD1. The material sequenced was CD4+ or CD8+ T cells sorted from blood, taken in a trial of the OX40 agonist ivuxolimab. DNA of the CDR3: TGTGCCAGCTCACCCGGACAGGGCGTTAGATCAGGCGAGCAGTACTTC. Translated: CASSPGQGVRSGEQYF.